One T cell receptor beta chain is described in this entry. The sample comes from a study of T cells expressing NK-cell markers. Study-level background: Sequencing covered eight donors, seven HCMV-seropositive and one seronegative.

This CDR3 comprises 15 residues. TCRdb re-called the 5' RACE reads; every CDR3 protein appears as one record, without DNA. In total, the table holds around 550,000 distinct CDR3 sequences. The source material was blood T cells: a sorted CD56 or NKG2C T cell subset, CD4+ or CD8+ T cells, or bulk PBMC T cells (not recorded which). This chain joins TRBV12-3 or TRBV12-4 and TRBJ2-5; TCRdb picks TRBD1, but there is no DNA to check that call. This clonotype was obtained from a man aged 18 to 29 in good health. The CDR3 spells CASSPRPPYQETQYF.